This section outlines one TCR beta chain sequence together with its context. The sample belongs to a study of shared clonotypes between healthy human individuals. Healthy adults negative for HIV, lacking recent acute infections or vaccinations, served as donors. The data were produced by immunoSEQ multiplex PCR, yet TCRdb's version contains in-frame clones alone and is incomplete. Seen here are about 530,000 clones, 96% observed once, and the top ten hold about 0.054%. Source material: naive CD4+ T cells sorted from blood. Subset here: CD45RA+ positively selected. The sequence came from a woman in her twenties or thirties in good health.

CDR3 sequence reads: CASRTQGNEKLFF. The CDR3 coding sequence is TGTGCCAGCAGAACGCAGGGTAATGAAAAACTGTTTTTT. This sequence joins TRBV27 and TRBJ1-4, with D perhaps matching TRBD1 (5 bases). The CDR3 contains 13 residues. Trimming cost V 6 bases and J 4 bases, with 9 bases left between them. Germline assignment: CDR1 MNHEY and CDR2 SMNVEV (reference sequence).